The sequence of this T cell receptor (beta chain) was determined in a study of CD8 T cells in ankylosing spondylitis. TCRdb fed the 5' RACE reads into MiXCR, producing one record per CDR3 protein. This sample has 150,000 to 200,000 distinct CDR3 sequences, with around 32% found just once. The clonotype comes from a male donor with ankylosing spondylitis. The specimen sequenced was synovial fluid, either unsorted or a sorted T cell fraction (not recorded which).

CDR3 coding DNA: TGTGCCAGCACCTCAGAGGGGAGGTACGGACAGCCCCAGCATTTT. It translates to CASTSEGRYGQPQHF. The V gene is TRBV5-8, the J gene TRBJ1-5; TRBD1 is a possible D gene (5 bases). Trimming removed 6 bases from V and 7 bases from J, with 20 bases in between. The CDR3 length is 15 residues. Germline values: CDR1 SGHTS, CDR2 YDEGEE.